Each of the 2 T cell receptor beta chains below was sequenced from the same sample in a study of blood T cell repertoires in COVID-19 (dated by TCRdb to the early 2020s). Library method: the immunoSEQ multiplex PCR assay. Entries here come from immuneACCESS through TCRdb and include only in-frame sequences with V and J called. Some clones fail to appear in such tables; in the studies checked, an unresolved V gene covers under half of the shortfall, and the cause of the remainder is unknown. The table for this sample lists a few hundred thousand clones; 80% to 90% of them were counted only once. Of the sample, around 5% is held by the ten largest clones. Sequenced: PBMCs or T cells enriched from blood (not recorded which). The receptors shown here come from a man between 25 and 39 years old who had recovered from COVID-19.

Remarks on this clone: A junction end diverges from the germline sequence, so it may reflect a read error. As DNA, the CDR3 is TGCGCCAGCAGCCAAACCAGAGACAGGGCGTTCTACTTC. Protein sequence: CASSQTRDRAFYF. This chain uses TRBV10-1 with TRBJ1-2; 7 bases map to TRBD1. Germline V gene data show CDR1 as WNHNN and CDR2 as SYGVQD (reference sequence). CDR3 length: 13 residues.

The rearrangement uses TRBV5-5 and TRBJ1-6, with 8 bases that match TRBD1. Germline CDR1 SGHKS, CDR2 YYEKEE (reference sequence). The CDR3 loop spans 16 amino acids. The V segment lost 2 bases and the J segment 6 bases; nucleotides outside the gene matches: 7. The CDR3 nucleotides are TGTGCCAGCAGCTTTGGGCAGGGGGCTTTTAATTCACCCCTCCACTTT. As protein: CASSFGQGAFNSPLHF.